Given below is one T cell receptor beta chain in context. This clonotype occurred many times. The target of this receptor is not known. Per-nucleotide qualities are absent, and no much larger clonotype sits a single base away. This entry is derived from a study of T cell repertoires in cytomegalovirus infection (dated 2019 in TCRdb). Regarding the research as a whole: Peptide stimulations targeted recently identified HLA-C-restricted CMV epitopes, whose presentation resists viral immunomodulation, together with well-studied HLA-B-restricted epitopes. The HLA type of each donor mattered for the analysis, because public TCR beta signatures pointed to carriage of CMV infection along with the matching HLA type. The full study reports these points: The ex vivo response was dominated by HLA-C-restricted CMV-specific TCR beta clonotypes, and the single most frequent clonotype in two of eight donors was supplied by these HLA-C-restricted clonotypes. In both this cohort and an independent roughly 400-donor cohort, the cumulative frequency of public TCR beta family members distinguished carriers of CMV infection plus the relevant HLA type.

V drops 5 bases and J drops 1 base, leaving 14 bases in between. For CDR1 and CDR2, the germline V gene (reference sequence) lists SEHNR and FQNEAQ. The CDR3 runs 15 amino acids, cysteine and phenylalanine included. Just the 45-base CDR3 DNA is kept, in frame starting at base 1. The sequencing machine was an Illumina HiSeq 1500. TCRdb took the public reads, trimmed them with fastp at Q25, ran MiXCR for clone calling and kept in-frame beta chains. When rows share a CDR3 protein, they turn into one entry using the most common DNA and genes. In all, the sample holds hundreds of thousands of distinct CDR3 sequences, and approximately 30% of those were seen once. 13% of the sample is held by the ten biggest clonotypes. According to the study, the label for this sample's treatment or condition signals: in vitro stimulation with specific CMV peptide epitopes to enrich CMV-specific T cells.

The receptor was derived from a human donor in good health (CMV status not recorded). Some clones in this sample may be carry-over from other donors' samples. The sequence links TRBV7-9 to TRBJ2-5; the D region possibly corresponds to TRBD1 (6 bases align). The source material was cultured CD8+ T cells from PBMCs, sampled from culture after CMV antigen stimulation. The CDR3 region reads CASSPKQGTQETQYF. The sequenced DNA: TGTGCCAGCAGCCCTAAACAGGGAACCCAAGAGACCCAGTACTTC.